Shown below are 32 T cell receptor beta chains from a single sample sequenced in a study of blood T cell repertoires in COVID-19. The assay was immunoSEQ multiplex PCR, and TCRdb's table has in-frame clones only and misses some. The sample has roughly 190,000 clones; approximately 86% are singletons. Input material: PBMCs or T cells enriched from blood (not recorded which). All receptors derive from a woman aged 55-69 years with acute COVID-19.

The rearrangement uses TRBV3-1 (or the pseudogene TRBV3-2) and TRBJ2-5; D is ambiguous. Trimming left V 2 bases short and J 3 bases short, with 7 bases between. The CDR3 length is 13 residues. Germline assignment: CDR1 LGHDT and CDR2 YNNKEL (reference sequence). This chain's CDR3 is CASSQSPEETQYF. The CDR3 coding sequence is TGTGCCAGCAGCCAATCTCCCGAAGAGACCCAGTACTTC.

This rearrangement joins TRBV19 to TRBJ2-7, with D possibly being TRBD2 (7 bases). There are 15 residues in the CDR3. Trimming took off 4 bases at V and 3 bases at J, with 16 bases between the two ends. Looked up from germline, CDR1 is LNHDA and CDR2 is SQIVND (reference sequence). CDR3 coding DNA: TGTGCCAGTAGTAAACAGGGAGGGTTCGTCTACGAGCAGTACTTC. Translated, it gives CASSKQGGFVYEQYF.

The chain joins TRBV9 to TRBJ1-4; no clear D. V dropped 3 bases and J dropped 8 bases, with 14 bases sitting between them. The CDR3 consists of 14 residues. Germline CDR1 and CDR2: SGDLS and YYNGEE. CDR3: CASSGEGLGEKLFF. The CDR3, as DNA: TGTGCCAGCAGCGGGGAGGGCCTGGGGGAAAAACTGTTTTTT.

The chain couples TRBV19 to TRBJ1-6; a possible D gene is TRBD1 (5 bases). CDR1 is LNHDA, CDR2 SQIVND, per germline (reference sequence). V was cut by 5 bases and J by 4 bases, with 9 bases left in between. CDR3 length equals 14 residues. Here the CDR3 DNA reads TGTGCCAGTAGTCAACGACAGTATAATTCACCCCTCCACTTT. Translation: CASSQRQYNSPLHF.

The chain combines TRBV5-1 with TRBJ2-1; 11 bases are shared with TRBD2. This CDR3 contains 17 residues. The V gene's germline CDR1 is SGHRS and CDR2 YFSETQ. Losses at the gene ends were 0 bases for V and 9 bases for J; bases not matched to a gene: 11. For the CDR3, the DNA is TGCGCCAGCAGCTTGGCATTGGGGACTAGCGGTACTAGTGAGCAGTTCTTC. Translating gives CASSLALGTSGTSEQFF.

The chain carries TRBV19 and TRBJ2-7; D perhaps matches TRBD2 (5 bases). This CDR3 has 14 amino acids. Germline lookup yields CDR1 LNHDA and CDR2 SQIVND (reference sequence). With 5 bases removed from V and 1 base from J, the gap between germline ends came to 12 bases. CDR3 in DNA: TGTGCCAGTAGTCCCGGACTGGCATCCTACGAGCAGTACTTC. It translates to CASSPGLASYEQYF.

This chain uses TRBV18 with TRBJ2-1, with unresolved D. Between the trimmed V and J ends, which lost 4 bases and 0 bases, there was a span of 7 bases. In germline, CDR1 is KGHSH, CDR2 LQKENI. The CDR3 is made up of 14 amino acids. The CDR3 DNA reads TGTGCCAGCTCACAGCCGAGCTCCTACAATGAGCAGTTCTTC. This translates into CASSQPSSYNEQFF.

The chain uses TRBV3-1 (or the pseudogene TRBV3-2) and TRBJ1-5; TRBD1 matches 9 bases. CDR3 length equals 14 residues. J lost 7 bases, V lost 3 bases, and 4 bases had no gene match. Germline V gene data show CDR1 as LGHDT and CDR2 as YNNKEL (reference sequence). CDR3: CASSQGQGNQPQHF. CDR3 nucleotides: TGTGCCAGCAGCCAGGGACAGGGAAACCAGCCCCAGCATTTT.

This rearrangement joins TRBV2 to TRBJ2-2, with TRBD1 matching 9 bases. With 4 bases clipped from V and 6 bases from J, the junction kept 3 bases outside the gene matches. Germline V gene data show CDR1 as SNHLY and CDR2 as FYNNEI. This CDR3 is built from 14 residues. The CDR3 DNA reads as TGTGCCAGCAGTGGGGACAGGGTACCCGGGGAGCTGTTTTTT. It codes for CASSGDRVPGELFF.

The chain joins TRBV2 to TRBJ2-3, with TRBD1 matching over 8 bases. This CDR3 has 13 residues. CDR1 and CDR2 (germline): SNHLY, FYNNEI. Unmatched junction bases numbered 1, after V lost 6 bases and J lost 2 bases. The CDR3 DNA is TGTGCCAGCAGGGACAGGGTCACAGATACGCAGTATTTT. As protein: CASRDRVTDTQYF.

J is TRBJ1-3 and V is TRBV5-4; D may be TRBD1 (5 bases). Germline CDR1 is SGHNT and CDR2 is YYREEE (reference sequence). This CDR3 region has 14 residues. Trimming took off 3 bases at V and 4 bases at J, with 11 bases between the two ends. For the CDR3, the DNA is TGTGCCAGCAGCTCCGGAGGGGTGGGAAACACCATATATTTT. Translating gives CASSSGGVGNTIYF.

This rearrangement joins TRBV7-9 to TRBJ2-2; D is possibly TRBD2 (5 bases). Trimming left V 8 bases short and J 3 bases short, with 10 bases between. This CDR3 is 13 amino acids long. Germline V gene lookup returns CDR1 SEHNR and CDR2 FQNEAQ (reference sequence). Written as DNA, the CDR3 is TGTGCCAGCCGAAGCGGCTACACCGGGGAGCTGTTTTTT. Amino acids: CASRSGYTGELFF.

The CDR3 DNA is TGTGCCAGCAGTTCCCAGGGGGCCAGAACTGAAGCTTTCTTT. Translated, it gives CASSSQGARTEAFF. The rearrangement joins TRBV28 to TRBJ1-1; TRBD1 agrees at 8 bases. The ends lost 4 bases at V and 5 bases at J; junction bases unmatched: 6. CDR1 and CDR2 (germline): MDHEN, SYDVKM. This CDR3 comprises 14 residues.

V gene TRBV15 combines with J gene TRBJ2-1, with 7 bases identical to TRBD2. The CDR3 runs to 16 residues. The germline gives CDR1 LNHNV, CDR2 YYDKDF (reference sequence). The V segment lost 0 bases and the J segment 6 bases; nucleotides outside the gene matches: 8. The CDR3 protein is CATSRDRAGLANEQFF. As DNA, the CDR3 is TGTGCCACCAGCAGAGATCGAGCGGGATTAGCCAATGAGCAGTTCTTC.

The rearrangement joins TRBV10-3 to TRBJ2-3, with TRBD2 identical over 11 bases. With V trimmed by 6 bases and J by 3 bases, 5 bases remained unmatched. The CDR3 extends over 15 amino acids. CDR1 and CDR2 from the germline V gene are ENHRY and SYGVKD. CDR3 sequence (DNA): TGTGCCATCAGGAGGGGACTAGCGGAAACAGATACGCAGTATTTT. This translates into CAIRRGLAETDTQYF.

This rearrangement joins TRBV5-4 to TRBJ1-5; tentatively, D is TRBD1 (5 bases). CDR3 length: 14 residues. Between the trimmed V and J ends, which lost 0 bases and 7 bases, there was a span of 11 bases. Germline CDR1 and CDR2: SGHNT and YYREEE (reference sequence). The CDR3 is CASSLEGRDQPQHF. CDR3 nucleotide sequence: TGTGCCAGCAGCTTGGAAGGGAGGGACCAGCCCCAGCATTTT. Drawing the rest from reference TRBV5-4 and TRBJ1-5, the complete variable domain is ETGVTQSPTHLIKTRGQQVTLRCSSQSGHNTVSWYQQALGQGPQFIFQYYREEENGRGNFPPRFSGLQFPNYSSELNVNALELDDSALYLCASSLEGRDQPQHFGDGTRLSIL.

The rearrangement joins TRBV4-1 to TRBJ2-7; the match to TRBD2 covers 14 bases. The CDR3 is made up of 19 amino acids. Germline trimming cut 4 bases from V and 2 bases from J; bases unmatched to any gene: 13. From germline, CDR1 is MGHRA and CDR2 YSYEKL. This CDR3 reads CASSLRVTGTSGGAYEQYV. The CDR3 DNA reads as TGCGCCAGCAGCCTCAGAGTCACCGGGACTAGCGGGGGTGCCTACGAGCAGTACGTC.

The J gene is TRBJ2-7, the V gene TRBV4-3; D is unclear. Germline V gene sequence: CDR1 LGHNA, CDR2 YSLEER. Trimming cost V 0 bases and J 8 bases, with 11 bases left between them. This CDR3 contains 13 residues. The CDR3, as DNA: TGCGCCAGCAGCCAAGAGAACGGAGACCAGCAGTACTTC. Its translation: CASSQENGDQQYF.

The chain couples TRBV5-4 to TRBJ2-7, with a possible D match to TRBD2 (5 bases). CDR1 and CDR2 from the germline V gene are SGHNT and YYREEE (reference sequence). V lost 7 bases to trimming and J lost 1 base, with 15 bases between them. The CDR3 totals 14 residues. The CDR3: CASAERTESYEQYF. The CDR3 bases are TGTGCCAGCGCCGAAAGGACTGAGTCCTACGAGCAGTACTTC.

The chain employs TRBV5-1 and TRBJ2-1; D unresolved. The CDR3 runs 14 residues. Between the trimmed V and J ends, which lost 1 base and 4 bases, there was a span of 9 bases. The germline gives CDR1 SGHRS, CDR2 YFSETQ. CDR3: CASSLMQVYNEQFF. CDR3 sequence (DNA): TGCGCCAGCAGCTTGATGCAGGTTTACAATGAGCAGTTCTTC.

The rearrangement joins TRBV6-2 or TRBV6-3 to TRBJ1-3; D is perhaps TRBD1 (6 bases). With 5 bases removed from V and 4 bases from J, the gap between germline ends came to 15 bases. Germline CDR1 is MNHEY and CDR2 is SVGEGT. CDR3 length equals 15 residues. The CDR3 loop is CASSRPGHGGNTIYF. The DNA of the CDR3 is TGTGCCAGCAGTAGGCCGGGACACGGCGGAAACACCATATATTTT.

This chain uses TRBV25-1 with TRBJ2-5, with 7 bases aligning to TRBD2. Germline CDR1 is MGHDK and CDR2 is SYGVNS. Unmatched junction bases numbered 1, after V lost 0 bases and J lost 3 bases. CDR3 length: 14 amino acids. CDR3 bases: TGTGCCAGCAGTGAATACCTAGCGGAAGAGACCCAGTACTTC. Protein: CASSEYLAEETQYF.

V usage is TRBV19 and J usage is TRBJ1-5; D call uncertain. The V gene lost 0 bases and the J gene lost 1 base, with 10 bases spanning the gap. There are 16 residues in the CDR3. CDR1 LNHDA and CDR2 SQIVND come from the germline V gene (reference sequence). The CDR3, as DNA: TGTGCCAGTAGTATAGACCTCACAGTCAGCAATCAGCCCCAGCATTTT. Its translation: CASSIDLTVSNQPQHF.

This clone was observed a single time. The CDR3 DNA sequence: TGCGCCAGCAGCTTGGACACAGGTGGAACCGGGGAGCTGTTTTTT. Translating gives CASSLDTGGTGELFF. The chain joins TRBV5-1 to TRBJ2-2, with a possible D match to TRBD1 (5 bases). There are 15 residues in the CDR3. V lost 0 bases to trimming and J lost 5 bases, with 11 bases between them. Germline CDR1 reads SGHRS; CDR2 reads YFSETQ.

The chain has TRBV19 and TRBJ1-5; 7 bases are a match to TRBD1. Germline CDR1 and CDR2: LNHDA and SQIVND (reference sequence). The CDR3 consists of 14 residues. Trimming took 2 bases from V and 6 from J; bases not matched to a gene: 4. For the CDR3, the DNA is TGTGCCAGTAGTATACGAGGGGGCGGTCAGCCCCAGCATTTT. This gives the protein CASSIRGGGQPQHF.

Written as DNA, the CDR3 is TGTGCCAGCAGCTTGGGACAGGCAAATGAAAAACTGTTTTTT. Translating gives CASSLGQANEKLFF. The chain couples TRBV7-9 to TRBJ1-4; TRBD1 matches at 8 bases. This CDR3 comprises 14 residues. In germline, CDR1 is SEHNR, CDR2 FQNEAQ (reference sequence). The J segment lost 5 bases and the V segment lost 3 bases, leaving 2 bases of the junction unmatched.

The rearrangement uses TRBV4-3 and TRBJ1-1; D call uncertain. This CDR3 contains 13 residues. From germline, CDR1 is LGHNA and CDR2 YSLEER. V lost 0 bases and J lost 8, with 10 bases in between. The chain's CDR3 is CASSQDMRREAFF. CDR3 bases: TGCGCCAGCAGCCAAGATATGAGGAGAGAAGCTTTCTTT.

On this clone itself: At one boundary the junction diverges from the germline segment, which might be a read error. The rearrangement joins TRBV7-9 to TRBJ2-7, with TRBD2 matching 9 bases. Germline V lookup: CDR1 SEHNR, CDR2 FQNEAQ (reference sequence). The CDR3 sequence is 13 residues long. The CDR3 DNA reads as TGTGCCAGCAGCGTAGCGGGAGCCTACGAGCAGTACTTC. Its translation: CASSVAGAYEQYF.

The chain recombines TRBV6-2 or TRBV6-3 with TRBJ1-2; unclear D gene. V lost 0 bases and J 4 bases, leaving 9 bases between the germline ends. Germline V gene sequence: CDR1 MNHEY, CDR2 SVGEGT. There are 14 residues in the CDR3. The CDR3 DNA is TGTGCCAGCAGTTACTCGGGCGGGGTCTATGGCTACACCTTC. Protein: CASSYSGGVYGYTF.

This sequence joins TRBV7-6 and TRBJ1-3; D uncertain. CDR3 size: 14 residues. Germline V gives CDR1 SGHVS, CDR2 FNYEAQ. Between the trimmed V and J ends, which lost 2 bases and 4 bases, there was a span of 9 bases. CDR3 DNA sequence: TGTGCCAGCAGCTTACCTGGTACAGGAAACACCATATATTTT. Translated: CASSLPGTGNTIYF. The full variable domain, with the rest looked up from reference TRBV7-6 and TRBJ1-3, is GAGVSQSPRYKVTKRGQDVALRCDPISGHVSLYWYRQALGQGPEFLTYFNYEAQQDKSGLPNDRFSAERPEGSISTLTIQRTEQRDSAMYRCASSLPGTGNTIYFGEGSWLTVV.

This chain connects TRBV7-9 to TRBJ1-2; D is unclear. V lost 3 bases to trimming and J lost 8 bases, with 7 bases between them. Germline-derived CDR1 and CDR2 are SEHNR and FQNEAQ (reference sequence). The CDR3 runs to 11 residues. Here the CDR3 reads CASSFGGGYTF. Written as DNA, the CDR3 is TGTGCCAGCAGCTTTGGAGGGGGCTACACCTTC.

On this clone: The sample has other DNA sequences that encode this CDR3 too. The rearrangement links TRBV13 to TRBJ2-1, with 12 positions matching TRBD2. J was trimmed by 4 bases and V by 5 bases; bases with no gene match: 0. CDR1 and CDR2 (germline): PRHDT, FYEKMQ (reference sequence). This CDR3 is built from 14 residues. The CDR3 nucleotides read TGTGCCAGCAGCCTAGCGGGAGGGTACAATGAGCAGTTCTTC. Translated, it gives CASSLAGGYNEQFF.